The 7 T cell receptor beta chains presented below share a single source sample, sequenced in a study of blood T cell repertoires in COVID-19 (TCRdb year 2020). The library came from the immunoSEQ multiplex PCR assay. In TCRdb, the immuneACCESS table is reduced to in-frame sequences with V and J assigned. These tables do not hold every clone; where another copy was compared, an unresolved V gene accounts for under half, and the others remain unexplained. Counted in this sample were 150,000 to 200,000 clones; about 89% of them appeared once. The ten top clones hold roughly 8.1% of the sample. The sequencing sample was made of PBMCs or T cells enriched from blood (not recorded which). The receptor source for this set is a woman in her late teens or twenties who had recovered from COVID-19.

This clone was counted a single time. The rearrangement uses TRBV7-9 and TRBJ2-1, with 9 bases lining up with TRBD2. This CDR3 has 14 amino acids. The germline V gene has CDR1 SEHNR and CDR2 FQNEAQ (reference sequence). V shed 5 bases and J 16 bases; nucleotides not matched to a gene: 15. CDR3 residues: CASSPLSGGGEDFF. In nucleotides, the CDR3 is TGTGCCAGCAGCCCCTTGTCGGGCGGGGGGGAGGATTTCTTC.

This chain uses TRBV7-2 with TRBJ1-2; 7 bases align to TRBD1. Trimming removed 2 bases from V and 6 bases from J; junction bases left unmatched: 3. Germline CDR1 and CDR2: SGHTA and FQGNSA. This CDR3 has 13 amino acids. CDR3 nucleotide sequence: TGTGCCAGCAGCTTAAACAGGGGAGATGGCTACACCTTC. This translates into CASSLNRGDGYTF.

The chain links TRBV9 to TRBJ2-3; D gene ambiguous. Trimming removed 6 bases at V and 5 bases at J, with 13 bases between. CDR3 size: 13 residues. Germline CDR1 is SGDLS and CDR2 is YYNGEE. CDR3 region: CASNKGSGDTQYF. The CDR3 DNA is TGTGCCAGCAACAAAGGTTCAGGAGATACGCAGTATTTT.

This rearrangement joins TRBV6-5 to TRBJ1-1, with D perhaps TRBD1 (5 bases). The CDR3 sequence is 14 residues long. CDR1 and CDR2 (germline): MNHEY, SVGAGI. V shed 6 bases and J shed 4 bases, with 15 bases lying between them. The CDR3 DNA follows: TGTGCCAGCAGGGGGGGTACCTCGGGCACTGAAGCTTTCTTT. Its translation is CASRGGTSGTEAFF.

This chain links TRBV27 with TRBJ1-1; tentative D call: TRBD1 (6 bases). The length of the CDR3 is 13 residues. V lost 8 bases and J lost 5, with 15 bases in between. CDR1 and CDR2 (germline): MNHEY, SMNVEV (reference sequence). CDR3 amino acids: CASQAGGVTEAFF. DNA for the CDR3: TGTGCCAGCCAGGCGGGGGGCGTGACTGAAGCTTTCTTT.

The chain carries TRBV7-3 and TRBJ2-3; D is unclear. CDR1 and CDR2 from the germline V gene are SGHTA and FQGTGA. This CDR3 spans 13 amino acids. Trimming cost V 2 bases and J 12 bases, with 15 bases left between them. The CDR3: CASSLGPSQPQYF. For the CDR3, the DNA is TGTGCCAGCAGCTTAGGGCCAAGCCAACCTCAGTATTTT.

This rearrangement joins TRBV9 to TRBJ1-2, with no clear D. Trimming took off 4 bases at V and 5 bases at J, with 15 bases between the two ends. CDR3 size: 14 residues. The germline CDR1 and CDR2 sequences are SGDLS and YYNGEE. The CDR3 loop reads CASSPDLFGYGYTF. CDR3 in DNA: TGTGCCAGCAGCCCCGACCTTTTCGGGTATGGCTACACCTTC.